The entry that follows covers one TCR beta chain sequence. This clone was counted a few times. The antigen it binds to is not known. Base qualities are not recorded, but no much larger clone differs from it by a single base. From the cysteine up to the phenylalanine, the CDR3 has a length of 16 residues. Only the CDR3 part of the read is kept: 48 bases, read in frame from the first base. The germline V gene specifies SGHDN as CDR1 and FVKESK as CDR2. The V end loses 3 bases and the J end loses 7 bases, and a stretch of 16 bases separates them. The record originates from a study of blood T cell repertoires in COVID-19 (dated by TCRdb to the early 2020s). A note on the overall study: Samples from collaborators originated in the United States, Italy and Spain and spanned both the acute and convalescent phases of COVID-19. Deeply sampled blood TCRbeta repertoires from subjects exposed to, actively infected with, or recovered from COVID-19 were included in the dataset. The material from the prospective study consisted of cDNA or gDNA derived from T cells, B-cell-depleted T cells, or PBMCs. The repertoires were released in a freely available public database meant as a resource for research on the immune response to SARS-CoV-2. The samples were drawn from the first 160 participants of the ongoing ImmuneRACE study and from over 950 subjects provided by 6 global collaborators. A de-identified subject ID, COVID-19 status, age in years and sex were almost always included in the sample metadata. Where available, HLA class I and class II types were obtained from metadata supplied by the sample provider rather than from assay-based typing. General conclusions and limits of the study: The quantity of clinical and demographic metadata differed by source and by participant and was supplied without curation.

Whole blood was collected in K2EDTA tubes by collaborating institutions according to the institutions' own protocols. For TCRbeta analysis, collaborators shipped samples as frozen whole blood, isolated PBMCs, or DNA extracted from either of those sample types. TCRbeta CDR3 regions were amplified from genomic DNA by means of the immunoSEQ Assay, a bias-controlled multiplex PCR. Concerning the study's data processing: The number of nucleated cells in each sample was estimated by amplification of reference gene primers within the assay. To quantify the absolute abundance of each unique TCRbeta CDR3 rearrangement, sequence reads were collapsed and filtered. Productive Simpson clonality was computed per sample as the square root of Simpson's diversity index over productive rearrangements. TCRdb carries this immuneACCESS record with in-frame sequences only. Its versions omit some clonotypes, under half of them owing to an unresolved V gene in the studies checked, with the rest unexplained. Clonal size and the V and J genes are those of that table, whereas D and trimming came from the DNA. This sample comprises some 200,000 clones, 70% to 90% of them detected only once. 8.5% to 12% of the sample belongs to the ten largest clones.

The TCR sequence derives from a woman at least 80 years old with acute or convalescent COVID-19. The sample comprised peripheral blood. The rearranged segments are TRBV14 and TRBJ1-6; perhaps TRBD1 is the D gene, with 6 bases matching. The bases are TGTGCCAGCAGCCATCACCCCGGACAGCGAAATTCACCCCTCCACTTT. The resulting protein is CASSHHPGQRNSPLHF.